The 10 T cell receptor beta chains in this list originate from one sample, sequenced in a study of blood T cell repertoires in COVID-19. Sequencing used immunoSEQ multiplex PCR; TCRdb keeps in-frame clones, though not all of them. The sample has approximately 76,000 clones; roughly 86% are singletons. The sequencing sample was made of peripheral blood. The receptors come from a woman between 55 and 75 years old with acute or convalescent COVID-19.

A few counts support this clone. This rearrangement joins TRBV24-1 to TRBJ2-3; a possible D gene is TRBD2 (5 bases). V was cut by 12 bases and J by 2 bases, with 14 bases left in between. The CDR3 sequence is 13 residues long. Germline V CDR1 and CDR2: KGHDR, SFDVKD. The CDR3 coding sequence is TGTGCCTCCGAGGGCGCGGACACAGATACGCAGTATTTT. Translation: CASEGADTDTQYF.

This clone was seen only once. This chain links TRBV19 with TRBJ1-6; the D is unclear. The CDR3 extends over 14 amino acids. The V end lost 6 bases, the J end lost 3 bases, and 9 bases lay between the germline ends. Germline lookup yields CDR1 LNHDA and CDR2 SQIVND (reference sequence). CDR3 sequence reads: CASSELLYNSPLHF. As DNA, the CDR3 is TGTGCCAGTAGCGAACTTCTCTATAATTCACCCCTCCACTTT.

The V gene is TRBV24-1, the J gene TRBJ2-3; D perhaps matches TRBD1 (5 bases). With 9 bases removed from V and 4 bases from J, the gap between germline ends came to 10 bases. The CDR3 sequence is 12 residues long. Germline V CDR1 and CDR2: KGHDR, SFDVKD. The CDR3 DNA reads TGTGCCACCGCGCAGGGCCCAGATACGCAGTATTTT. Encoded protein: CATAQGPDTQYF.

This chain connects TRBV10-2 to TRBJ2-7, with D perhaps matching TRBD2 (5 bases). Trimming left V 2 bases short and J 3 bases short, with 8 bases between. Per the germline V gene, CDR1 is WSHSY and CDR2 is SAAADI. The CDR3 is made up of 13 amino acids. The CDR3 reads CASSETGNYEQYF. DNA of the CDR3: TGCGCCAGCAGTGAGACGGGGAACTACGAGCAGTACTTC.

V usage is TRBV24-1 and J usage is TRBJ1-2; D perhaps matches TRBD1 (5 bases). With 4 bases removed from V and 9 bases from J, the gap between germline ends came to 17 bases. This CDR3 is built from 14 residues. Germline V lookup: CDR1 KGHDR, CDR2 SFDVKD. In nucleotides, the CDR3 is TGTGCCACCAGTGACCCTTCTAACAGGTTTAGCTACACCTTC. Protein sequence: CATSDPSNRFSYTF.

The chain combines TRBV7-9 with TRBJ2-7, with D unclear. Trimming removed 5 bases at V and 6 bases at J, with 20 bases between. CDR3 size: 15 residues. Germline V gene data show CDR1 as SEHNR and CDR2 as FQNEAQ (reference sequence). The CDR3 here is CASSPPGSRLGEQYF. CDR3 sequence (DNA): TGTGCCAGCAGCCCCCCCGGGTCTCGACTTGGCGAGCAGTACTTC.

The chain carries TRBV21-1 and TRBJ1-6. TRBV21-1 is tagged as a pseudogene. CDR3 length: 14 amino acids. CDR3 nucleotide sequence: TGTGCCAGCAGCAAAGGTCGGTTTTATTCACCCCTCCACTTT. Translating gives CASSKGRFYSPLHF.

This chain links TRBV3-1 (or the pseudogene TRBV3-2) with TRBJ2-1, with 9 bases matching TRBD2. The CDR3 length is 15 residues. Germline trimming cut 1 base from V and 9 bases from J; bases unmatched to any gene: 7. Germline CDR1 LGHDT, CDR2 YNNKEL (reference sequence). CDR3 nucleotides: TGTGCCAGCAGCCAAGGGGGCGGGAGGGGAGTTGAGCAGTTCTTC. Its translation is CASSQGGGRGVEQFF.

This clone was seen a few times. The J gene is TRBJ1-1, the V gene TRBV29-1; weak D call: TRBD1 (5 bases). Deletions cut 7 bases from V and 0 bases from J, with 12 bases between. This CDR3 has 13 amino acids. Germline loops: CDR1 SQVTM, CDR2 ANQGSEA. DNA of the CDR3: TGCAGCGCAAGAGGACACTTGAACACTGAAGCTTTCTTT. Translation: CSARGHLNTEAFF.

This CDR3 reads CASSDPGTSGGAYNEQFF. CDR3 DNA sequence: TGTGCCAGCAGTGACCCCGGGACTAGCGGGGGGGCCTACAATGAGCAGTTCTTC. The V gene is TRBV28, the J gene TRBJ2-1, with 16 positions matching TRBD2. The CDR3 has 18 amino acids. V trimming: 5 bases; J trimming: 2 bases; junction bases outside the gene matches: 6. Germline values: CDR1 MDHEN, CDR2 SYDVKM.